These 15 T cell receptor beta chains were sequenced from one sample in a study of human T cells and chemical hapten exposure. Time point indicated: pre-sensitization, week 0. Noted treatment: therapeutic diphenylcyclopropenone sensitization with weekly scalp DPC. TCRdb called the RACE reads again in MiXCR, with one record for every CDR3 protein. Of roughly 110,000 distinct CDR3 sequences detected, 12% appear once; the ten largest clones hold around 1.7%. Sequenced material: whole blood, taken in connection with sensitization to the hapten diphenylcyclopropenone (DPC). These receptors all stem from a woman in her forties or fifties with alopecia areata. Some clones in this sample may be carry-over from other donors' samples.

This clonotype was found many times. The chain has TRBV7-2 and TRBJ1-4; the D is unclear. V was shortened by 5 bases and J by 0 bases, with 10 bases between the two germline ends. Germline CDR1 SGHTA, CDR2 FQGNSA. CDR3 length: 15 amino acids. The CDR3 loop reads CASSGGLATNEKLFF. The CDR3 DNA reads TGTGCCAGCAGCGGTGGACTTGCAACTAATGAAAAACTGTTTTTT. The full variable domain, its missing parts supplied by reference TRBV7-2 and TRBJ1-4, is GAGVSQSPSNKVTEKGKDVELRCDPISGHTALYWYRQSLGQGLEFLIYFQGNSAPDKSGLPSDRFSAERTGGSVSTLTIQRTQQEDSAVYLCASSGGLATNEKLFFGSGTQLSVL.

The table lists this clonotype with a few counts. V usage is TRBV7-9 and J usage is TRBJ2-3; D gene ambiguous. This CDR3 has 12 amino acids. Germline-derived CDR1 and CDR2 are SEHNR and FQNEAQ (reference sequence). Trimming left V 3 bases short and J 2 bases short, with 3 bases between. The DNA for the CDR3 is TGTGCCAGCAGCTTGCTCACAGATACGCAGTATTTT. Translated, it gives CASSLLTDTQYF. Full variable domain (missing parts from reference TRBV7-9 and TRBJ2-3): DTGVSQNPRHKITKRGQNVTFRCDPISEHNRLYWYRQTLGQGPEFLTYFQNEAQLEKSRLLSDRFSAERPKGSFSTLEIQRTEQGDSAMYLCASSLLTDTQYFGPGTRLTVL.

The rearrangement uses TRBV20-1 and TRBJ1-4; possible D gene TRBD1, 6 bases. Germline V lookup: CDR1 DFQATT, CDR2 SNEGSKA (reference sequence). V was pared by 4 bases and J by 8 bases, with 17 bases between. The CDR3 spans 14 residues. CDR3 DNA: TGCAGTGCTACCCTACAGGGCTGGGGCGAAAAACTGTTTTTT. Its translation: CSATLQGWGEKLFF.

This clonotype was observed a few times. The chain combines TRBV5-1 with TRBJ2-7, with 7 bases that match TRBD2. The CDR3 loop spans 16 amino acids. V dropped 2 bases and J dropped 5; count of bases not matched to a gene: 13. Germline CDR1 SGHRS, CDR2 YFSETQ. CDR3 nucleotides: TGCGCCAGCAGCTTATTAAAGGGGACTACCGAGGACGAGCAGTACTTC. Translation: CASSLLKGTTEDEQYF.

This clonotype was detected only a few times. CDR3 nucleotide sequence: TGTGCCAGCAGTTACGGCAGGGGAAGGGAGCAGTACTTC. Translated, it gives CASSYGRGREQYF. J is TRBJ2-7 and V is TRBV6-2 or TRBV6-3; D may be TRBD1 (6 bases). This CDR3 is 13 amino acids long. Germline loops: CDR1 MNHEY, CDR2 SVGEGT. V was trimmed by 2 bases and J by 7 bases, leaving 12 bases between them.

This clonotype was seen a handful of times. The chain carries TRBV4-3 and TRBJ1-6; perhaps TRBD1 as D (6 bases). CDR3 length: 16 residues. Per the germline V gene, CDR1 is LGHNA and CDR2 is YSLEER. V was cut by 4 bases and J by 18 bases, with 28 bases left in between. The DNA for the CDR3 is TGCGCCAGCAGCCCAAGTTTATTGCAGGGGCGCGGGAGAACCCACTTT. Its protein is CASSPSLLQGRGRTHF.

This clonotype was seen ten or more times. This rearrangement joins TRBV18 to TRBJ1-1; D might be TRBD1 (6 bases). The CDR3 is 15 amino acids. In germline, CDR1 is KGHSH, CDR2 LQKENI. V was clipped by 3 bases and J by 4 bases, with 15 bases between them. The CDR3 is CASSPTGMRATEAFF. CDR3 sequence (DNA): TGTGCCAGCTCACCTACAGGGATGAGGGCCACTGAAGCTTTCTTT.

V and J are TRBV4-1 and TRBJ1-5, with D possibly TRBD1 on 6 matching bases. With 1 base removed from V and 4 bases from J, the gap between germline ends came to 14 bases. Germline CDR1 reads MGHRA; CDR2 reads YSYEKL. The CDR3 length is 16 residues. CDR3 DNA sequence: TGCGCCAGCAGCCAAGCCCCAGGGGAGAGGAATCAGCCCCAGCATTTT. Amino acid sequence: CASSQAPGERNQPQHF.

V gene TRBV6-5 combines with J gene TRBJ2-5, with TRBD1 as a possible D gene (5 bases). This CDR3 contains 12 residues. Trimming took off 4 bases at V and 5 bases at J, with 8 bases between the two ends. Germline-derived CDR1 and CDR2 are MNHEY and SVGAGI. The CDR3 region is CASSSGLETQYF. CDR3 coding DNA: TGTGCCAGCAGTTCAGGGTTGGAGACCCAGTACTTC.

The CDR3 coding sequence is TGTGCCAGCACTTCTATGGGGGCGCGGCCGCGGGAACTGTTTTTT. Its translation is CASTSMGARPRELFF. This chain uses TRBV6-5 with TRBJ1-4; D may be TRBD1 (6 bases). V dropped 7 bases and J dropped 12 bases, with 24 bases sitting between them. In germline, CDR1 is MNHEY, CDR2 SVGAGI. The CDR3 has 15 residues.

This clonotype was seen only a few times. V usage is TRBV24-1 and J usage is TRBJ1-5; unclear D gene. The CDR3 contains 12 residues. V lost 4 bases and J 3 bases, leaving 3 bases between the germline ends. In germline, CDR1 is KGHDR, CDR2 SFDVKD. The CDR3: CATSDHNQPQHF. The CDR3 coding sequence is TGTGCCACCAGTGACCACAATCAGCCCCAGCATTTT.

The table lists this clonotype with a few counts. V gene TRBV29-1 combines with J gene TRBJ2-7; D ambiguous. Germline CDR1 SQVTM, CDR2 ANQGSEA. V lost 3 bases to trimming and J lost 6 bases, with 12 bases between them. The CDR3 is made up of 12 amino acids. The CDR3: CSVDAELGEQYF. As DNA, the CDR3 is TGCAGCGTTGACGCAGAGCTAGGCGAGCAGTACTTC.

V and J are TRBV20-1 and TRBJ2-7; 8 nucleotides align to TRBD1. This CDR3 is 13 amino acids long. The germline CDR1 and CDR2 sequences are DFQATT and SNEGSKA (reference sequence). J gave up 3 bases and V 4 bases, and 5 bases lay outside the gene matches. The chain's CDR3 is CSAKAGGIYEQYF. CDR3 in DNA: TGCAGTGCTAAGGCAGGGGGCATCTACGAGCAGTACTTC.

This clonotype was observed many times. V gene TRBV7-2 combines with J gene TRBJ1-2; D gene unclear. Trimming removed 2 bases from V and 0 bases from J, with 16 bases in between. Germline CDR1 reads SGHTA; CDR2 reads FQGNSA. The CDR3 is 17 residues long. The CDR3 loop is CASSLRTRELSNYGYTF. CDR3 sequence (DNA): TGTGCCAGCAGCTTAAGAACCAGAGAACTCTCTAACTATGGCTACACCTTC.

This clonotype was observed many times. The gene calls are TRBV6-1 and TRBJ2-5; D is unclear. Germline V gives CDR1 MNHNS, CDR2 SASEGT. Deletions cut 1 base from V and 9 bases from J, with 9 bases between. This CDR3 is built from 12 residues. The CDR3, as DNA: TGTGCCAGCAGTGAAGTAACGCGGTCCCAGTACTTC. Protein sequence: CASSEVTRSQYF.